This is a list of T cell receptor beta chains from one sample in a study of T cells in Graves' hyperthyroidism and ophthalmopathy. A single record per CDR3 protein comes from TCRdb applying MiXCR to the multiplex PCR reads. The table has about 320,000 distinct CDR3 sequences, roughly 17% seen once. Source material: blood. The receptors were gathered from a man between 25 and 39 years old with Graves' hyperthyroidism. CDR3s include the opening cysteine and the closing phenylalanine or tryptophan. Each record gives: J gene, D gene, V gene, clone size, CDR3 protein, CDR3 DNA. A D gene is named only where the DNA matches it firmly. Rows give clone size only sometimes, using once, few, many, or a class for an expanded clone.

j_gene: TRBJ1-1; d_gene: NA; v_gene: TRBV11-2; abundance: many; CDR3aa: CASSFNGAGRTEAFF; CDR3nt: TGTGCCAGCAGCTTTAACGGCGCGGGTCGGACTGAAGCTTTCTTT
j_gene: TRBJ2-1; d_gene: NA; v_gene: TRBV7-3; abundance: NA; CDR3aa: CASSQTAWDEQFF; CDR3nt: TGTGCCAGCAGCCAGACAGCCTGGGATGAGCAGTTCTTC
j_gene: TRBJ2-7; d_gene: NA; v_gene: TRBV29-1; abundance: few; CDR3aa: CSVGTGTLGYEQYF; CDR3nt: TGCAGCGTGGGTACCGGGACGCTCGGCTACGAGCAGTACTTC
j_gene: TRBJ1-1; d_gene: NA; v_gene: TRBV18; abundance: many; CDR3aa: CASSPGRGNTEAFF; CDR3nt: TGTGCCAGCTCACCGGGCAGGGGCAACACTGAAGCTTTCTTT
j_gene: TRBJ1-5; d_gene: NA; v_gene: TRBV4-1; abundance: NA; CDR3aa: CASSPGGYNQPQHF; CDR3nt: TGCGCCAGCAGCCCCGGAGGTTACAATCAGCCCCAGCATTTT
j_gene: TRBJ1-1; d_gene: TRBD1; v_gene: TRBV30; abundance: many; CDR3aa: CAWDPGQGNTEAFF; CDR3nt: TGTGCCTGGGATCCGGGACAGGGGAACACTGAAGCTTTCTTT
j_gene: TRBJ1-1; d_gene: NA; v_gene: TRBV11-2; abundance: NA; CDR3aa: CASSLTWTATYPEAFF; CDR3nt: TGTGCCAGCAGCTTAACTTGGACAGCCACGTATCCTGAAGCTTTCTTT
j_gene: TRBJ1-1; d_gene: NA; v_gene: TRBV27; abundance: NA; CDR3aa: CASSLKGTEAFF; CDR3nt: TGTGCCAGCAGTTTAAAGGGTACTGAAGCTTTCTTT
j_gene: TRBJ2-3; d_gene: NA; v_gene: TRBV19; abundance: NA; CDR3aa: CASKGGPDTQYF; CDR3nt: TGTGCCAGTAAAGGGGGGCCAGATACGCAGTATTTT
j_gene: TRBJ2-4; d_gene: NA; v_gene: TRBV5-1; abundance: NA; CDR3aa: CASSPGDSDIQYF; CDR3nt: TGCGCCAGCAGTCCGGGAGATTCGGACATTCAGTACTTC
j_gene: TRBJ1-4; d_gene: NA; v_gene: TRBV27; abundance: many; CDR3aa: CASSQRWPNEKLFF; CDR3nt: TGTGCCAGCAGCCAACGGTGGCCTAATGAAAAACTGTTTTTT
j_gene: TRBJ1-6; d_gene: TRBD1; v_gene: TRBV15; abundance: few; CDR3aa: CATSRDHPRTGGRNSPLHF; CDR3nt: TGTGCCACCAGCAGAGATCACCCGAGGACAGGGGGCCGTAATTCACCCCTCCACTTT
j_gene: TRBJ2-3; d_gene: NA; v_gene: TRBV30; abundance: many; CDR3aa: CAWSEGGSEIRQYF; CDR3nt: TGTGCCTGGAGTGAGGGAGGATCAGAAATACGGCAGTATTTT
j_gene: TRBJ2-7; d_gene: TRBD1; v_gene: TRBV7-2; abundance: NA; CDR3aa: CASSRGTEDEQYF; CDR3nt: TGTGCCAGCAGCCGAGGGACAGAAGACGAGCAGTACTTC
j_gene: TRBJ2-7; d_gene: TRBD1; v_gene: TRBV7-8; abundance: many; CDR3aa: CASSARTGATFLEQYF; CDR3nt: TGTGCCAGCAGCGCCCGGACAGGGGCCACTTTTTTGGAGCAGTACTTC
j_gene: TRBJ2-3; d_gene: NA; v_gene: TRBV29-1; abundance: NA; CDR3aa: CSVELGGPDTQYF; CDR3nt: TGCAGCGTTGAACTCGGGGGGCCAGATACGCAGTATTTT
j_gene: TRBJ1-1; d_gene: NA; v_gene: TRBV7-9; abundance: NA; CDR3aa: CASSPRAVQRDTEAFF; CDR3nt: TGTGCCAGCAGCCCCAGGGCAGTCCAAAGGGACACTGAAGCTTTCTTT
j_gene: TRBJ2-7; d_gene: TRBD2; v_gene: TRBV20-1; abundance: many; CDR3aa: CSVSIAGGREQYF; CDR3nt: TGCAGTGTTAGTATAGCGGGAGGTCGTGAGCAGTACTTC
j_gene: TRBJ2-1; d_gene: NA; v_gene: TRBV12-3/TRBV12-4; abundance: few; CDR3aa: CASSLGVIYNEQFF; CDR3nt: TGTGCCAGCAGTTTAGGGGTCATCTACAATGAGCAGTTCTTC
j_gene: TRBJ2-2; d_gene: NA; v_gene: TRBV9; abundance: many; CDR3aa: CASSDPPGRGPGELFF; CDR3nt: TGTGCCAGCAGCGACCCGCCAGGCAGGGGTCCCGGGGAGCTGTTTTTT
j_gene: TRBJ2-7; d_gene: NA; v_gene: TRBV27; abundance: many; CDR3aa: CASAGVPYEQYF; CDR3nt: TGTGCCAGCGCCGGCGTCCCCTACGAGCAGTACTTC
j_gene: TRBJ2-7; d_gene: NA; v_gene: TRBV14; abundance: NA; CDR3aa: CASQGPSGYEQYF; CDR3nt: TGTGCCAGCCAGGGGCCCTCGGGCTACGAGCAGTACTTC
j_gene: TRBJ2-2; d_gene: NA; v_gene: TRBV4-1; abundance: NA; CDR3aa: CASSQGMANGELFF; CDR3nt: TGCGCCAGCAGCCAAGGGATGGCGAACGGGGAGCTGTTTTTT
j_gene: TRBJ2-1; d_gene: NA; v_gene: TRBV6-4; abundance: NA; CDR3aa: CASSDRRRGYNEQFF; CDR3nt: TGTGCCAGCAGTGACCGCCGACGGGGTTACAATGAGCAGTTCTTC
j_gene: TRBJ2-7; d_gene: TRBD1; v_gene: TRBV5-1; abundance: NA; CDR3aa: CASSSGQGENEQYF; CDR3nt: TGCGCCAGCAGCTCGGGACAGGGGGAGAACGAGCAGTACTTC
j_gene: TRBJ1-6; d_gene: NA; v_gene: TRBV28; abundance: once; CDR3aa: CASSLPSGRTNSPLHF; CDR3nt: TGTGCCAGCAGTCTCCCATCAGGACGGACAAATTCACCCCTCCACTTT
j_gene: TRBJ2-1; d_gene: TRBD2; v_gene: TRBV3-1; abundance: NA; CDR3aa: CASKWASGRDEQFF; CDR3nt: TGTGCCAGCAAATGGGCTAGCGGGAGGGATGAGCAGTTCTTC
j_gene: TRBJ1-1; d_gene: NA; v_gene: TRBV20-1; abundance: NA; CDR3aa: CRVGDKLNTEAFF; CDR3nt: TGCAGGGTCGGGGATAAACTGAACACTGAAGCTTTCTTT
j_gene: TRBJ1-2; d_gene: NA; v_gene: TRBV12-3/TRBV12-4; abundance: many; CDR3aa: CASSRPLIGAYGYTF; CDR3nt: TGTGCCAGCAGCCGTCCCCTAATTGGGGCCTATGGCTACACCTTC
j_gene: TRBJ1-1; d_gene: NA; v_gene: TRBV2; abundance: many; CDR3aa: CAAGWAGAEAFF; CDR3nt: TGTGCAGCCGGGTGGGCTGGGGCTGAAGCTTTCTTT
j_gene: TRBJ1-1; d_gene: NA; v_gene: TRBV7-3; abundance: few; CDR3aa: CASSLSITTEAFF; CDR3nt: TGTGCCAGCAGCTTAAGCATCACCACTGAAGCTTTCTTT
j_gene: TRBJ2-1; d_gene: NA; v_gene: TRBV19; abundance: few; CDR3aa: CASSPETALDEQFF; CDR3nt: TGTGCCAGTAGCCCCGAGACAGCCTTAGATGAGCAGTTCTTC
j_gene: TRBJ1-3; d_gene: NA; v_gene: TRBV7-9; abundance: NA; CDR3aa: CASSPSGVRSGNTIYF; CDR3nt: TGTGCCAGCAGCCCGTCAGGGGTCAGGTCTGGAAACACCATATATTTT
j_gene: TRBJ1-6; d_gene: NA; v_gene: TRBV28; abundance: many; CDR3aa: CASSPTGYSPLHF; CDR3nt: TGTGCCAGCAGTCCAACAGGGTATTCACCCCTCCACTTT
j_gene: TRBJ2-7; d_gene: NA; v_gene: TRBV7-9; abundance: NA; CDR3aa: CASSPWDNAYEQYF; CDR3nt: TGTGCCAGCAGCCCATGGGACAATGCCTACGAGCAGTACTTC
j_gene: TRBJ1-6; d_gene: TRBD1; v_gene: TRBV20-1; abundance: NA; CDR3aa: CSAMNTGDALGFNSPLHF; CDR3nt: TGCAGTGCTATGAACACAGGGGACGCCTTGGGCTTTAATTCACCCCTCCACTTT
j_gene: TRBJ2-1; d_gene: TRBD2; v_gene: TRBV12-3/TRBV12-4; abundance: many; CDR3aa: CASSLGLAGVNEQFF; CDR3nt: TGTGCCAGCAGTTTAGGGCTAGCGGGAGTAAATGAGCAGTTCTTC
j_gene: TRBJ2-3; d_gene: TRBD2; v_gene: TRBV7-3; abundance: many; CDR3aa: CASSWGGGTDTQYF; CDR3nt: TGTGCCAGCAGCTGGGGGGGGGGGACAGATACGCAGTATTTT
j_gene: TRBJ1-2; d_gene: TRBD1; v_gene: TRBV7-2; abundance: NA; CDR3aa: CASSLYPSGTGGGYTF; CDR3nt: TGTGCCAGCAGCTTATACCCCTCCGGGACAGGGGGAGGCTACACCTTC
j_gene: TRBJ2-5; d_gene: TRBD1; v_gene: TRBV30; abundance: few; CDR3aa: CAWSVVGGTETQYF; CDR3nt: TGTGCCTGGAGTGTGGTAGGGGGCACGGAGACCCAGTACTTC
j_gene: TRBJ1-1; d_gene: NA; v_gene: TRBV2; abundance: many; CDR3aa: CARLQGTTEAFF; CDR3nt: TGTGCCAGACTTCAGGGGACCACTGAAGCTTTCTTT
j_gene: TRBJ2-1; d_gene: NA; v_gene: TRBV3-1; abundance: many; CDR3aa: CASSQAGVRGDEQFF; CDR3nt: TGTGCCAGCAGCCAAGCGGGAGTCAGGGGCGATGAGCAGTTCTTC
j_gene: TRBJ1-2; d_gene: NA; v_gene: TRBV20-1; abundance: NA; CDR3aa: CSASAGSPGYTF; CDR3nt: TGCAGTGCTAGTGCCGGATCTCCTGGCTACACCTTC
j_gene: TRBJ2-5; d_gene: NA; v_gene: TRBV6-2/TRBV6-3; abundance: many; CDR3aa: CATDLGSQETQYF; CDR3nt: TGTGCCACCGACCTGGGCAGCCAAGAGACCCAGTACTTC
j_gene: TRBJ1-2; d_gene: NA; v_gene: TRBV20-1; abundance: few; CDR3aa: CSASLEGRNYGYTF; CDR3nt: TGCAGTGCTAGTCTTGAGGGGCGGAACTATGGCTACACCTTC
j_gene: TRBJ2-2; d_gene: NA; v_gene: TRBV6-6; abundance: few; CDR3aa: CASSYSNRATGELFF; CDR3nt: TGTGCCAGCAGTTATTCGAACAGGGCCACCGGGGAGCTGTTTTTT
j_gene: TRBJ2-3; d_gene: NA; v_gene: TRBV11-2; abundance: many; CDR3aa: CATGPVAGTDTQYF; CDR3nt: TGTGCCACCGGACCGGTTGCTGGCACAGATACGCAGTATTTT
j_gene: TRBJ2-1; d_gene: NA; v_gene: TRBV7-2; abundance: NA; CDR3aa: CASTVRGSYNEQFF; CDR3nt: TGTGCCAGCACCGTTCGGGGGTCCTACAATGAGCAGTTCTTC